The table lists the clone carrying this T cell receptor (beta chain) with many counts. Its matching antigen is unknown. TCRdb reprocessed the 5' RACE reads via MiXCR and lists one record per CDR3 protein. The sample includes 65,000 to 80,000 distinct CDR3 sequences, under 5.5% seen only once; the top ten take 2.2%. The sample belongs to a study of neurological immune-mediated disorders. In the study overall: Multiple sclerosis patients numbering about 34 comprised some 30 relapsing-remitting and 3 secondary progressive patients. Notes on the study in general: The study phylogenetically grouped the repertoires of 18 of 34 multiple sclerosis patients into one related-CDR3 cluster, a possible signature. Multiple sclerosis was found to have the least TCR clonal expansion, below healthy controls, and HTLV-1-associated myelopathy the most. The multiple sclerosis repertoire cluster was not associated with any clinical or MRI feature.

This CDR3 comprises 13 residues. Germline V gives CDR1 SQVTM, CDR2 ANQGSEA. The ends lost 0 bases at V and 15 bases at J; junction bases unmatched: 9. The TCR originated in a woman aged 70 to 79 with multiple sclerosis. This chain uses TRBV29-1 with TRBJ2-1; 9 nucleotides match TRBD2. Sample: PBMCs. In nucleotides, the CDR3 is TGCAGCGTTGAAGAAACGGGCGGGAGGGCCGCGTTCTTC. Amino acid sequence: CSVEETGGRAAFF.